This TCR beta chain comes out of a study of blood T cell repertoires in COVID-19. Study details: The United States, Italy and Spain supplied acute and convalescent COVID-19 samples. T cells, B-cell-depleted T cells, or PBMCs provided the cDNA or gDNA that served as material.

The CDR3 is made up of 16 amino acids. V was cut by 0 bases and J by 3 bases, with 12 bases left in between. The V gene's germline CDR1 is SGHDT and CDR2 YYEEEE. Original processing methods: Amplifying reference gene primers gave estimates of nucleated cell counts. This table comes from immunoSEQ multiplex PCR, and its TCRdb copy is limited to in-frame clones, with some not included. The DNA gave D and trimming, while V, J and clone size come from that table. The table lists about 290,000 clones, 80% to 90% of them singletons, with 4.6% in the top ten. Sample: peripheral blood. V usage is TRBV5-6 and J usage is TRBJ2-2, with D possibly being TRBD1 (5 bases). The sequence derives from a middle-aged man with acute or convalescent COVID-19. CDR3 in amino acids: CASSLDGREYTGELFF. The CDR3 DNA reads TGTGCCAGCAGCTTGGACGGCAGGGAATACACCGGGGAGCTGTTTTTT.